This T cell receptor beta chain was obtained from a study of T-cell memory formation after mild COVID-19. Overall study: Clusters of TCRs were largely donor specific.

Worth noting for this clonotype: The antigen is undetermined.

Study-wide points: Day 15 to 85 contractors were CD4/CD8 balanced; later expanders leaned CD4+. The study detected some responding clones in pre-infection memory, suggesting cross-reactive memory joined.

Amplification by 5'RACE using constant-segment primers produced TCR alpha and TCR beta cDNA libraries that carried sample barcodes and UMIs. TCRdb reprocessed the 5' RACE reads via MiXCR and lists one record per CDR3 protein. The sample consists of about 100,000 distinct CDR3 sequences, 18% of them appearing once. Sequencing was carried out using PBMCs or a T cell subset sorted from them (not recorded which). The source is a man aged 18 to 30 who had mild COVID-19 (a few samples of this study predate the infection). Cell type and time point are not known.

CDR3 sequence reads: CASIFSQGFNQPQHF. For the CDR3, the DNA is TGTGCCAGCATTTTCTCACAGGGGTTCAACCAGCCCCAGCATTTT. The V gene is TRBV12-3 or TRBV12-4, the J gene TRBJ1-5; 7 bases agree with TRBD1. CDR3 length equals 15 residues. With V trimmed by 7 bases and J by 7 bases, 13 bases remained unmatched.